The 6 T cell receptor beta chains below all came from one sample that was sequenced in a study of blood T cell repertoires in COVID-19. Only in-frame clones appear in the TCRdb table, and some are missing; sequencing was by immunoSEQ multiplex PCR. In the table there are about 150,000 clones, roughly 83% of which are singletons. Sequencing was done on a sample of peripheral blood. The receptors stem from a woman aged 55-69 years with COVID-19, enrolled during active disease.

V gene TRBV6-5 combines with J gene TRBJ2-7, with a weak D call TRBD2 (6 bases). Germline V gene lookup returns CDR1 MNHEY and CDR2 SVGAGI. CDR3 size: 14 residues. Trimming took 4 bases from V and 2 from J, leaving 12 bases between them. DNA for the CDR3: TGTGCCAGCAGTTCCACTCCGGGAGCCTACGAGCAGTACTTC. This sequence encodes CASSSTPGAYEQYF.

This rearrangement joins TRBV7-9 to TRBJ1-2; D perhaps matches TRBD1 (6 bases). V was shortened by 4 bases and J by 4 bases, with 22 bases between the two germline ends. The germline V gene encodes CDR1 SEHNR and CDR2 FQNEAQ (reference sequence). This CDR3 region has 17 residues. CDR3 sequence (DNA): TGTGCCAGCAGCTCTTACCCCGACAGGTTCATTTCCTATGGCTACACCTTC. Its translation is CASSSYPDRFISYGYTF.

The sample holds one count of this clone. The chain uses TRBV5-1 and TRBJ1-4, with TRBD1 matching over 9 bases. The CDR3 is 14 residues long. Germline V lookup: CDR1 SGHRS, CDR2 YFSETQ. V dropped 2 bases and J dropped 8; count of bases not matched to a gene: 4. The chain's CDR3 is CASSFGQGPEKLFF. As DNA, the CDR3 is TGCGCCAGCAGCTTTGGACAGGGGCCGGAAAAACTGTTTTTT. The full variable domain, with the rest looked up from reference TRBV5-1 and TRBJ1-4, is KAGVTQTPRYLIKTRGQQVTLSCSPISGHRSVSWYQQTPGQGLQFLFEYFSETQRNKGNFPGRFSGRQFSNSRSEMNVSTLELGDSALYLCASSFGQGPEKLFFGSGTQLSVL.

V usage is TRBV6-5 and J usage is TRBJ1-4, with no clear D. This CDR3 comprises 13 residues. V lost 7 bases, J lost 8 bases, and 14 bases lay in between. In germline, CDR1 is MNHEY, CDR2 SVGAGI. CDR3 protein: CASMDLPGEKLFF. The CDR3 DNA is TGTGCCAGCATGGACCTCCCGGGGGAAAAACTGTTTTTT.

V gene TRBV5-5 combines with J gene TRBJ1-1; TRBD1 matches 9 bases. After removal of 4 bases from V and 0 bases from J, the junction contained 4 bases not matched to a gene. The CDR3 consists of 15 residues. CDR1 and CDR2 (germline): SGHKS, YYEKEE (reference sequence). The DNA for the CDR3 is TGTGCCAGCAGCCCCGGGACAGGGATGAACACTGAAGCTTTCTTT. Translated: CASSPGTGMNTEAFF.

V gene TRBV19 combines with J gene TRBJ2-3; 9 bases are a match to TRBD2. After removal of 0 bases from V and 15 bases from J, the junction contained 7 bases not matched to a gene. CDR3 size: 13 residues. The V gene's germline CDR1 is LNHDA and CDR2 SQIVND (reference sequence). The CDR3 loop reads CASSIELRGGVYF. CDR3 coding DNA: TGTGCCAGTAGTATAGAGTTGCGGGGGGGAGTATATTTT.